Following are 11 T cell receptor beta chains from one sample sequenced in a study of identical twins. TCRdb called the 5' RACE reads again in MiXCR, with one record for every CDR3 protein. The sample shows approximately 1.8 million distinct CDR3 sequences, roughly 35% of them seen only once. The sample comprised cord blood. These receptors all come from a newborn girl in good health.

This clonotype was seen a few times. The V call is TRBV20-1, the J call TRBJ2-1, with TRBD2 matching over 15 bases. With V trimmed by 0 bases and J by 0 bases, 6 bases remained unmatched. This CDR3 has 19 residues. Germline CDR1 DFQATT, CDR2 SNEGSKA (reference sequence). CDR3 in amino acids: CSARDPGLAGGSSYNEQFF. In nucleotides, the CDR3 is TGCAGTGCTAGAGATCCCGGACTAGCGGGAGGGAGCTCCTACAATGAGCAGTTCTTC.

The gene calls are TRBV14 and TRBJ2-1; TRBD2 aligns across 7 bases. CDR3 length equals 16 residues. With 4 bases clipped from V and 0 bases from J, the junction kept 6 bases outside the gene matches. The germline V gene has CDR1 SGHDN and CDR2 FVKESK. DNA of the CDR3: TGTGCCAGCAGCCGGGACGGGGGGAGCTCCTACAATGAGCAGTTCTTC. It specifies CASSRDGGSSYNEQFF.

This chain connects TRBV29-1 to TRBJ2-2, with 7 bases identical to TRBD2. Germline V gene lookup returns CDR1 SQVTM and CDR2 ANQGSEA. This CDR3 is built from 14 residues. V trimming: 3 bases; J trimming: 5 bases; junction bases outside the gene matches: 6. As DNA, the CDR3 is TGCAGCGTTGACGGCGGGAGAGGAACCGGGGAGCTGTTTTTT. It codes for CSVDGGRGTGELFF.

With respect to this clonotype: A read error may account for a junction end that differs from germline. The CDR3 sequence is CASSHRLAGVVDTRYF. In DNA form, the CDR3 reads TGTGCCAGCAGCCACCGACTAGCGGGAGTGGTGGATACGCGGTATTTT. The V call is TRBV27, the J call TRBJ2-3; TRBD2 matches at 12 bases. Germline V lookup: CDR1 MNHEY, CDR2 SMNVEV (reference sequence). CDR3 length equals 16 residues.

The CDR3 is CASSQSLTGIETQYF. CDR3 in DNA: TGTGCCAGCAGCCAATCACTAACGGGCATCGAGACCCAGTACTTC. The chain uses TRBV3-1 and TRBJ2-5; no definite D call. Germline values: CDR1 LGHDT, CDR2 YNNKEL (reference sequence). The V gene lost 2 bases and the J gene lost 5 bases, with 15 bases spanning the gap. The CDR3 extends over 15 amino acids.

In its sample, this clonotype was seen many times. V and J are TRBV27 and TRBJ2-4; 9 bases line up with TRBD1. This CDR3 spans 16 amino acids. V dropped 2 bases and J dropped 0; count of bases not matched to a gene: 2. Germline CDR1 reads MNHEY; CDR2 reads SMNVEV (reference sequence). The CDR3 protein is CASSLGQGLAKNIQYF. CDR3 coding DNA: TGTGCCAGCAGTTTAGGACAGGGGTTAGCCAAAAACATTCAGTACTTC.

CDR3: CASSRLDWAGELFF. The CDR3 DNA is TGTGCCAGCAGTCGACTAGATTGGGCCGGGGAGCTGTTTTTT. The rearrangement uses TRBV3-1 and TRBJ2-2, with TRBD2 as a possible D gene (6 bases). The germline gives CDR1 LGHDT, CDR2 YNNKEL (reference sequence). Trimming removed 6 bases from V and 6 bases from J, with 14 bases in between. The CDR3 contains 14 residues. Filled out from reference TRBV3-1 and TRBJ2-2, the complete variable domain reads DTAVSQTPKYLVTQMGNDKSIKCEQNLGHDTMYWYKQDSKKFLKIMFSYNNKELIINETVPNRFSPKSPDKAHLNLHINSLELGDSAVYFCASSRLDWAGELFFGEGSRLTVL.

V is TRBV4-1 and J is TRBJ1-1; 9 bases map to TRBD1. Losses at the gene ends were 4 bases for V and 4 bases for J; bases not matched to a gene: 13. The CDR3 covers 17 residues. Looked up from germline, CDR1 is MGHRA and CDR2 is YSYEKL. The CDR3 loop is CASSPLIQGAIVTEAFF. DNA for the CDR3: TGCGCCAGCAGCCCTCTAATACAGGGGGCGATTGTCACTGAAGCTTTCTTT.

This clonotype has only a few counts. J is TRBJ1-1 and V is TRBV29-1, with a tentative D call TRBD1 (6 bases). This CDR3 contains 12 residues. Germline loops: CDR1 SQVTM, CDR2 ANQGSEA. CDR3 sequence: CSSRGPNTEAFF. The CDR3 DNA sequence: TGCAGTTCCAGGGGTCCGAACACTGAAGCTTTCTTT.

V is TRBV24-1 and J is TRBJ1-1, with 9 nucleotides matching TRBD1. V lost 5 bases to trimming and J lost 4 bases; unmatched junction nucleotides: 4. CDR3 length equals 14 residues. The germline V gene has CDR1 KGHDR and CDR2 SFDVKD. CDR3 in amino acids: CATSAMTGGTEAFF. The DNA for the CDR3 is TGTGCCACCAGTGCTATGACAGGGGGCACTGAAGCTTTCTTT.

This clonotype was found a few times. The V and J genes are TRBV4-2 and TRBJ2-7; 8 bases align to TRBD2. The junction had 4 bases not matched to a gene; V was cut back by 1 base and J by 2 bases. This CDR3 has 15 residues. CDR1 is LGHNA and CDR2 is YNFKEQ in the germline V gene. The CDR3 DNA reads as TGTGCCAGCAGCCAAGTACTAGCGGACCCCTACGAGCAGTACTTC. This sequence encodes CASSQVLADPYEQYF.